The 24 T cell receptor beta chains below come from one sample, sequenced in a study of memory CD4+ T cells and cytomegalovirus serostatus. Some clones are missing from TCRdb's copy, which holds only in-frame ones; the method was immunoSEQ multiplex PCR. Here the sample spans 50,000 to 55,000 clones, about 78% being singletons. The sort gate was single viable CD3+CD4+CD8-CD45RO+ cells for memory CD4+ T cells. Sequencing was done on a sample of memory CD4+ T cells from blood. These receptors came from an adult in good health and CMV-seronegative.

This clone has more than one count but fewer than ten. V and J are TRBV4-1 and TRBJ1-3; unclear D gene. CDR3 size: 17 residues. CDR1 is MGHRA and CDR2 is YSYEKL in the germline V gene. The germline V and J ends were trimmed by 5 bases and 0 bases, with 17 bases remaining between them. This CDR3 is CASSGPGQQNSGNTIYF. In nucleotides, the CDR3 is TGCGCCAGCAGCGGGCCCGGGCAGCAGAACTCTGGAAACACCATATATTTT.

To note about this clone: One end of the junction fails to match germline, which may point to a read error. The V and J genes are TRBV30 and TRBJ1-1, with D hard to call. Germline values: CDR1 GTSNPN, CDR2 SVGIG (reference sequence). The CDR3 covers 12 residues. CDR3: CAWKGMNTGAFF. CDR3 in DNA: TGCGCCTGGAAAGGAATGAACACTGGAGCTTTCTTT. Variable domain in full (rest from reference TRBV30 and TRBJ1-1): SQTIHQWPATLVQPVGSPLSLECTVEGTSNPNLYWYRQAAGRGLQLLFYSVGIGQISSEVPQNLSASRPQDRQFILSSKKLLLSDSGFYLCAWKGMNTGAFFGQGTRLTVV.

This clone occurred once. The chain couples TRBV7-9 to TRBJ2-1, with 9 bases lining up with TRBD2. The CDR3 is made up of 18 amino acids. V was pared by 3 bases and J by 10 bases, with 19 bases of the junction left unmatched. From germline, CDR1 is SEHNR and CDR2 FQNEAQ (reference sequence). CDR3 protein: CASSFPRRLAGMGNEQFF. In DNA form, the CDR3 reads TGTGCCAGCAGCTTCCCTCGCCGGCTAGCGGGGATGGGGAACGAGCAGTTCTTC.

The chain combines TRBV7-8 with TRBJ2-7, with a weak D call TRBD2 (6 bases). Germline assignment: CDR1 SGHVS and CDR2 FQNEAQ. The CDR3 totals 15 residues. Trimming cost V 5 bases and J 4 bases, with 18 bases left between them. This CDR3 reads CASSSPRRGAYEQYF. The CDR3, as DNA: TGTGCCAGCAGCAGTCCAAGGCGGGGCGCGTACGAGCAGTACTTC. Looking up the rest from reference TRBV7-8 and TRBJ2-7 gives the full variable domain: GAGVSQSPRYKVAKRGQDVALRCDPISGHVSLFWYQQALGQGPEFLTYFQNEAQLDKSGLPSDRFFAERPEGSVSTLKIQRTQQEDSAVYLCASSSPRRGAYEQYFGPGTRLTVT.

V is TRBV5-1 and J is TRBJ2-3, with D perhaps matching TRBD1 (5 bases). The germline CDR1 and CDR2 sequences are SGHRS and YFSETQ. Trimming took off 2 bases at V and 5 bases at J, with 12 bases between the two ends. This CDR3 region has 14 residues. CDR3 nucleotide sequence: TGCGCCAGCAGCTTCCCGACAGATCAAGATACGCAGTATTTT. It encodes CASSFPTDQDTQYF.

The chain couples TRBV2 to TRBJ1-6, with D unclear. Germline V lookup: CDR1 SNHLY, CDR2 FYNNEI. The CDR3 totals 15 residues. Trimming pared 4 bases from V and 5 bases from J, leaving 12 bases between. The CDR3 region has the DNA TGTGCCAGCAGTGTAGGGTCTGTAAATAATTCACCCCTCCACTTT. Translation: CASSVGSVNNSPLHF.

The gene calls are TRBV2 and TRBJ1-1, with 10 bases matching TRBD1. Trimming took 8 bases from V and 2 from J; bases not matched to a gene: 8. In germline, CDR1 is SNHLY, CDR2 FYNNEI. The CDR3 spans 15 residues. CDR3 sequence reads: CASYYGTGDNTEAFF. The CDR3 bases are TGTGCCAGCTACTACGGGACAGGGGACAACACTGAAGCTTTCTTT.

The CDR3 DNA reads as TGTGCCAGCAGTGAATTGGACAGACAAGAGACCCAGTACTTC. This sequence encodes CASSELDRQETQYF. This sequence joins TRBV25-1 and TRBJ2-5; tentative D call: TRBD1 (6 bases). CDR3 length: 14 residues. The germline gives CDR1 MGHDK, CDR2 SYGVNS. V was cut by 1 base and J by 2 bases, with 8 bases left in between.

This chain connects TRBV11-2 to TRBJ1-3; D is uncertain. Germline CDR1 SGHAT, CDR2 FQNNGV. Deletions cut 4 bases from V and 0 bases from J, with 10 bases between. This CDR3 region has 15 residues. This chain's CDR3 is CASSSGLSSGNTIYF. The CDR3 region has the DNA TGTGCCAGCAGCTCCGGACTTTCCTCTGGAAACACCATATATTTT.

The chain joins TRBV7-8 to TRBJ1-1, with D unresolved. Between the trimmed V and J ends, which lost 2 bases and 5 bases, there was a span of 6 bases. This CDR3 contains 12 residues. The germline gives CDR1 SGHVS, CDR2 FQNEAQ. In nucleotides, the CDR3 is TGTGCCAGCAGCTTATTCGGGACTGAAGCTTTCTTT. Translation gives CASSLFGTEAFF.

The gene calls are TRBV19 and TRBJ1-1; D remains ambiguous. With 3 bases removed from V and 4 bases from J, the gap between germline ends came to 15 bases. The CDR3 sequence is 15 residues long. From germline, CDR1 is LNHDA and CDR2 SQIVND (reference sequence). CDR3 sequence: CASSMDPGRGTEAFF. The DNA for the CDR3 is TGTGCCAGTAGTATGGACCCCGGGAGAGGCACTGAAGCTTTCTTT.

V and J are TRBV27 and TRBJ2-1; 10 positions agree with TRBD2. Germline assignment: CDR1 MNHEY and CDR2 SMNVEV (reference sequence). This CDR3 is 14 amino acids long. With V trimmed by 8 bases and J by 4 bases, 5 bases remained unmatched. CDR3 loop: CASRASGGYNEQFF. The CDR3 DNA follows: TGTGCCAGCCGCGCTAGCGGGGGTTACAATGAGCAGTTCTTC.

The V and J genes are TRBV2 and TRBJ1-1; D not resolved. With 8 bases removed from V and 3 bases from J, the gap between germline ends came to 7 bases. Per germline, CDR1 SNHLY and CDR2 FYNNEI. CDR3 size: 11 residues. CDR3 protein: CASGVDTEAFF. In DNA form, the CDR3 reads TGTGCCAGCGGTGTAGACACTGAAGCTTTCTTT.

V usage is TRBV11-2 and J usage is TRBJ1-6; D not certain. The CDR3 covers 16 residues. Trimming pared 1 base from V and 7 bases from J, leaving 14 bases between. From germline, CDR1 is SGHAT and CDR2 FQNNGV. The CDR3 reads CASSLGGGRLNSPLHF. In DNA, the CDR3 is TGTGCCAGCAGCTTAGGTGGTGGACGGCTAAATTCACCCCTCCACTTT.

The gene calls are TRBV2 and TRBJ1-5; D may be TRBD1 (6 bases). CDR3 length: 14 residues. Trimming left V 4 bases short and J 7 bases short, with 14 bases between. Per the germline V gene, CDR1 is SNHLY and CDR2 is FYNNEI. The CDR3 spells CASSVDRQRQPQHF. The CDR3 DNA reads TGTGCCAGCAGTGTGGACAGACAGCGCCAGCCCCAGCATTTT.

The genes are TRBV28 and TRBJ1-6; no reliable D call. Trimming stripped 4 bases from V and 7 bases from J, with 5 bases between. Germline CDR1 is MDHEN and CDR2 is SYDVKM. CDR3 length: 12 residues. CDR3 region: CASSSLNSPLHF. The CDR3 DNA follows: TGTGCCAGCAGTTCCCTGAATTCACCCCTCCACTTT.

The chain joins TRBV9 to TRBJ1-2; D unclear. Trimming removed 4 bases at V and 2 bases at J, with 12 bases between. The CDR3 sequence is 14 residues long. Germline V CDR1 and CDR2: SGDLS, YYNGEE. The CDR3 coding sequence is TGTGCCAGCAGCCCAGGTCTCGAAAACTATGGCTACACCTTC. The encoded protein is CASSPGLENYGYTF.

This clone rates as medium-sized. This sequence joins TRBV7-6 and TRBJ1-2; D not certain. The ends were cut back, 2 bases at V and 1 base at J, with 14 bases in the middle. The CDR3 runs 16 residues. Germline loops: CDR1 SGHVS, CDR2 FNYEAQ. The CDR3, as DNA: TGTGCCAGCAGCTTATTAGCTGCGGGCAGTAACTATGGCTACACCTTC. Translated: CASSLLAAGSNYGYTF.

The genes are TRBV21-1 and TRBJ2-3; the DNA was not used to check the table's D call, TRBD2. TRBV21-1 is listed as a pseudogene. This CDR3 has 18 amino acids. The CDR3 is CASSKRLADPSRPDTQYF. The CDR3 bases are TGTGCCAGCAGCAAACGGCTAGCGGACCCCTCTCGACCGGATACGCAGTATTTT.

The rearrangement links TRBV7-8 to TRBJ2-3; D is undetermined. Trimming took off 5 bases at V and 6 bases at J, with 6 bases between the two ends. The V gene's germline CDR1 is SGHVS and CDR2 FQNEAQ. The CDR3 extends over 11 amino acids. Written as DNA, the CDR3 is TGTGCCAGCAGCCCCATGGATACGCAGTATTTT. Protein: CASSPMDTQYF. Variable domain in full (rest from reference TRBV7-8 and TRBJ2-3): GAGVSQSPRYKVAKRGQDVALRCDPISGHVSLFWYQQALGQGPEFLTYFQNEAQLDKSGLPSDRFFAERPEGSVSTLKIQRTQQEDSAVYLCASSPMDTQYFGPGTRLTVL.

This chain connects TRBV6-1 to TRBJ2-7; D is possibly TRBD1 (5 bases). The length of the CDR3 is 11 residues. V was pared by 8 bases and J by 5 bases, with 10 bases between. CDR1 and CDR2 from the germline V gene are MNHNS and SASEGT. The CDR3 region is CASYRQNEQYF. Here the CDR3 DNA reads TGTGCCAGCTACAGACAGAACGAGCAGTACTTC.

This clone appeared a few times. This chain uses TRBV29-1 with TRBJ1-1; TRBD1 is a possible D gene (5 bases). The CDR3 has 14 amino acids. The germline CDR1 and CDR2 sequences are SQVTM and ANQGSEA. Trimming left V 4 bases short and J 1 base short, with 13 bases between. The CDR3 sequence is CSVAKGPENTEAFF. CDR3 DNA: TGCAGCGTTGCTAAGGGACCAGAGAACACTGAAGCTTTCTTT.

The chain uses TRBV4-1 and TRBJ1-1; TRBD1 matches 8 bases. There are 15 residues in the CDR3. V shed 3 bases and J 6 bases; nucleotides not matched to a gene: 9. Germline lookup yields CDR1 MGHRA and CDR2 YSYEKL. The CDR3 reads CASSQIQGGDPEAFF. In nucleotides, the CDR3 is TGCGCCAGCAGCCAGATACAGGGGGGGGACCCTGAAGCTTTCTTT.

The rearrangement uses TRBV5-6 and TRBJ2-1; 7 bases line up with TRBD2. Trimming at V came to 7 bases and at J to 5 bases, leaving 12 bases not matched to a gene. The V gene's germline CDR1 is SGHDT and CDR2 YYEEEE. The CDR3 is 15 amino acids. The CDR3 here is CASPPRAGYDNEQFF. DNA for the CDR3: TGTGCCAGCCCACCCCGAGCGGGGTACGACAATGAGCAGTTCTTC.